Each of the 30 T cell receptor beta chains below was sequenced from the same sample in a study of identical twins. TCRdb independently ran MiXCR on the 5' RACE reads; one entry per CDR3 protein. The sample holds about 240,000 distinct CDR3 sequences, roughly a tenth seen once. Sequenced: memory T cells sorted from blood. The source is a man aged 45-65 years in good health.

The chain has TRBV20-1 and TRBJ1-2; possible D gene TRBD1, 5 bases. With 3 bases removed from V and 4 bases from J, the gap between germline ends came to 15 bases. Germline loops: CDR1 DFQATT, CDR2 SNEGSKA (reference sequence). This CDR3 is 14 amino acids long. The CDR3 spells CSASVPGRFYGYTF. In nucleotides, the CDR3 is TGCAGTGCTAGCGTTCCGGGGCGGTTCTATGGCTACACCTTC.

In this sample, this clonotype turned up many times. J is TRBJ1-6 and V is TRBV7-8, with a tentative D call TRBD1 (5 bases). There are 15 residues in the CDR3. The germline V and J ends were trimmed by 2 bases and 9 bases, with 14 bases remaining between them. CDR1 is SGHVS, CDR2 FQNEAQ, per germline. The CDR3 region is CASSLNQGAPSPLHF. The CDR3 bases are TGTGCCAGCAGCTTAAATCAGGGCGCGCCTTCACCCCTCCACTTT.

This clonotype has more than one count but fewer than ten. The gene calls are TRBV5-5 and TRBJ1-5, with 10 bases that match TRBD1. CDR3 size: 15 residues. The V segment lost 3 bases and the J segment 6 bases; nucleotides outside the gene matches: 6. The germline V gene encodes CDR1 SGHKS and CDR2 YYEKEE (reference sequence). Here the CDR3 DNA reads TGTGCCAGCAGCTCGTCCGGGACAGGGGTTCAGCCCCAGCATTTT. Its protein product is CASSSSGTGVQPQHF.

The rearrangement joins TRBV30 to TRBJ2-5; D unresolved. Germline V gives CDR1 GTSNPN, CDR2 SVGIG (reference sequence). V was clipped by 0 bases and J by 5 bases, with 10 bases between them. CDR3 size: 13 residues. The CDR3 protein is CAWSVLRRETQYF. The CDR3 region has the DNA TGTGCCTGGAGTGTACTCAGAAGGGAGACCCAGTACTTC.

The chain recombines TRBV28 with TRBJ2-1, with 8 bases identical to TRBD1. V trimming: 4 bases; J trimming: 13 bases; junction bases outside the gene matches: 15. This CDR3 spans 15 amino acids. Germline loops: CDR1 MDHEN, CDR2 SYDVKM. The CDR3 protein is CASSSGGDRIPPQFF. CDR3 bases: TGTGCCAGCAGTTCCGGAGGGGACAGGATCCCCCCCCAGTTCTTC.

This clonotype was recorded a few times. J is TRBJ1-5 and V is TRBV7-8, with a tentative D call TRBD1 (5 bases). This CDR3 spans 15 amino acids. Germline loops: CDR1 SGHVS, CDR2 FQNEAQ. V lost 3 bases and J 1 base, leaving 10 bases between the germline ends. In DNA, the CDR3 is TGTGCCAGCAGCTTGGGGGTTGAGAGCAATCAGCCCCAGCATTTT. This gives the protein CASSLGVESNQPQHF.

In DNA form, the CDR3 reads TGTGCCAGCAGTTCTCGCCAAGGACTAGCGGGGCATACCGGGGAGCTGTTTTTT. This encodes CASSSRQGLAGHTGELFF. The genes are TRBV6-2 or TRBV6-3 and TRBJ2-2; TRBD2 matches 12 bases. With V trimmed by 4 bases and J by 5 bases, 11 bases remained unmatched. Germline CDR1 MNHEY, CDR2 SVGEGT. The CDR3 extends over 18 amino acids.

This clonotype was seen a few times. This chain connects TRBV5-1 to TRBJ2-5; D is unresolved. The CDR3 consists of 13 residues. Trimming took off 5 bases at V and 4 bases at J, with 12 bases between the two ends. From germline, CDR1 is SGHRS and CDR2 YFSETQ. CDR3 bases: TGCGCCAGCAGACAGACCCTGGGAGAGACCCAGTACTTC. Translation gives CASRQTLGETQYF. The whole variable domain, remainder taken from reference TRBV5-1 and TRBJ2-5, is KAGVTQTPRYLIKTRGQQVTLSCSPISGHRSVSWYQQTPGQGLQFLFEYFSETQRNKGNFPGRFSGRQFSNSRSEMNVSTLELGDSALYLCASRQTLGETQYFGPGTRLLVL.

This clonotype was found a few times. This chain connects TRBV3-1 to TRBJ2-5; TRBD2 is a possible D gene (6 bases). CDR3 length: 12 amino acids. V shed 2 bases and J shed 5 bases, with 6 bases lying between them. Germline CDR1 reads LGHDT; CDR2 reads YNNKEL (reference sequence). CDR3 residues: CASSQRGETQYF. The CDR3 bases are TGTGCCAGCAGCCAACGGGGGGAGACCCAGTACTTC.

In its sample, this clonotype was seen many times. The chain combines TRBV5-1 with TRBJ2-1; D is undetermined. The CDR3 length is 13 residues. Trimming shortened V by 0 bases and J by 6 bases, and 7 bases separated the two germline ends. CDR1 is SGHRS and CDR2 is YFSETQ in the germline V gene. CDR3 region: CASSLETVNEQFF. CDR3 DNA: TGCGCCAGCAGCTTGGAAACAGTCAATGAGCAGTTCTTC. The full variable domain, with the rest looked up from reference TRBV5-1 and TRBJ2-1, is KAGVTQTPRYLIKTRGQQVTLSCSPISGHRSVSWYQQTPGQGLQFLFEYFSETQRNKGNFPGRFSGRQFSNSRSEMNVSTLELGDSALYLCASSLETVNEQFFGPGTRLTVL.

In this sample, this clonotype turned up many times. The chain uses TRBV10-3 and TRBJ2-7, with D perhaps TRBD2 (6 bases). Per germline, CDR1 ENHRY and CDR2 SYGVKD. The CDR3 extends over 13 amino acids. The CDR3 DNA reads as TGTGCGGGGCGGGGTGAGAGCTCCTACGAGCAGTACTTC. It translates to CAGRGESSYEQYF.

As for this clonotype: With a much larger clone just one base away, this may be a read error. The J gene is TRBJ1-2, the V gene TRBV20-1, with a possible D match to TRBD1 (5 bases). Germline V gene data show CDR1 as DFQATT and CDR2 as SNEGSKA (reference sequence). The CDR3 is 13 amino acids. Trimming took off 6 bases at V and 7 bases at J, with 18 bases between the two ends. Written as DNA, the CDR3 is TGCAGTGCGCCGGATCAGGGACTTGGTGGCTACACCTTC. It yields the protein CSAPDQGLGGYTF.

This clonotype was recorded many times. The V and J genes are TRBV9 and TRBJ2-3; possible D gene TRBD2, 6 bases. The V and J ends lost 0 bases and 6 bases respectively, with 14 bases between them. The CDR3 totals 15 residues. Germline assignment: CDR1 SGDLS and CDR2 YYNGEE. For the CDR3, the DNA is TGTGCCAGCAGCGTAGCGGGGGAGGAACCCGATACGCAGTATTTT. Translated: CASSVAGEEPDTQYF.

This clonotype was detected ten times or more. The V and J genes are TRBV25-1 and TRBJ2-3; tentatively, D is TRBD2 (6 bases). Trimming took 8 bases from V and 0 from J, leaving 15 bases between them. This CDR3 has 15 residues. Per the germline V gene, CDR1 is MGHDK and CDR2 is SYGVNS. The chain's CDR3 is CASAPWGTSTDTQYF. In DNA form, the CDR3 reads TGTGCCAGCGCCCCTTGGGGGACTAGCACAGATACGCAGTATTTT. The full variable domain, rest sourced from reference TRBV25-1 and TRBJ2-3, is EADIYQTPRYLVIGTGKKITLECSQTMGHDKMYWYQQDPGMELHLIHYSYGVNSTEKGDLSSESTVSRIRTEHFPLTLESARPSHTSQYLCASAPWGTSTDTQYFGPGTRLTVL.

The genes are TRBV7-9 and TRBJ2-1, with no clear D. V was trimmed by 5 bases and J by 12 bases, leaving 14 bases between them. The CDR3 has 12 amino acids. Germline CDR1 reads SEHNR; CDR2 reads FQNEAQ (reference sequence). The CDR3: CASSPREGTQFF. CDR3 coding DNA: TGTGCCAGCAGCCCCCGAGAAGGAACGCAGTTCTTC.

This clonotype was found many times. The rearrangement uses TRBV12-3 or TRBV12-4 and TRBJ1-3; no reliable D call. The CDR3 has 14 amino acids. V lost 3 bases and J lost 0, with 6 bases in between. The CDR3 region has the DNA TGTGCCAGCAGTTTCGGAGTCTCTGGAAACACCATATATTTT. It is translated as CASSFGVSGNTIYF.

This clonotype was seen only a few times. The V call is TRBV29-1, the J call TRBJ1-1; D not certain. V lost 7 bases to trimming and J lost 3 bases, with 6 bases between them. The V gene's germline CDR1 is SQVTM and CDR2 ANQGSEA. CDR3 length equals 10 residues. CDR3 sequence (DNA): TGCAGCGCGGGAGACACTGAAGCTTTCTTT. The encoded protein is CSAGDTEAFF. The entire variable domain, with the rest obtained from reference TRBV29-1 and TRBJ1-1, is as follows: SAVISQKPSRDICQRGTSLTIQCQVDSQVTMMFWYRQQPGQSLTLIATANQGSEATYESGFVIDKFPISRPNLTFSTLTVSNMSPEDSSIYLCSAGDTEAFFGQGTRLTVV.

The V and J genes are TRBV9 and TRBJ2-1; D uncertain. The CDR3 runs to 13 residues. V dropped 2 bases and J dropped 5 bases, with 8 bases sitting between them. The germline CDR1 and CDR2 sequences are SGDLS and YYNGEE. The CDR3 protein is CASSVNLDNEQFF. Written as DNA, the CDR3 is TGTGCCAGCAGCGTGAATCTGGACAATGAGCAGTTCTTC.

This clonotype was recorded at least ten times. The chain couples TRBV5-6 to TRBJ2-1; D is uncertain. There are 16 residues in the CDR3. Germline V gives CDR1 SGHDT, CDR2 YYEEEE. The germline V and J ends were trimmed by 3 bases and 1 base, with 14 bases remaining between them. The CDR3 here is CASSSPHRSSYNEQFF. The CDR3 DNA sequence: TGTGCCAGCAGCTCACCCCATCGTTCGTCCTACAATGAGCAGTTCTTC.

For the CDR3, the DNA is TGTGCCAGCAGCTTGGACCGGGCCCAAGGAGGAAAACTGTTTTTT. Encoded protein: CASSLDRAQGGKLFF. The chain links TRBV7-9 to TRBJ1-4; the D is unclear. The V end was cut by 3 bases, the J end by 10 bases, with 18 bases between. This CDR3 comprises 15 residues. Looked up from germline, CDR1 is SEHNR and CDR2 is FQNEAQ (reference sequence).

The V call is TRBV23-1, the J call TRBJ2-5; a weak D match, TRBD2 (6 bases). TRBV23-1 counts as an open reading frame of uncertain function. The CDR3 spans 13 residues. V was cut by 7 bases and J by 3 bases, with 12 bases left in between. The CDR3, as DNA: TGCGCCAGCAACGGACCGGGAGAAGAGACCCAGTACTTC. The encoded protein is CASNGPGEETQYF.

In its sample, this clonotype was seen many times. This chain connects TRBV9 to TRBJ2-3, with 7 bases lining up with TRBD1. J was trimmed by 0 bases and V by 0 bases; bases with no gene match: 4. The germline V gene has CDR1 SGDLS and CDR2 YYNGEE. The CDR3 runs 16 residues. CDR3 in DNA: TGTGCCAGCAGCGTAGAGGGACAGTCAAGCACAGATACGCAGTATTTT. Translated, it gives CASSVEGQSSTDTQYF.

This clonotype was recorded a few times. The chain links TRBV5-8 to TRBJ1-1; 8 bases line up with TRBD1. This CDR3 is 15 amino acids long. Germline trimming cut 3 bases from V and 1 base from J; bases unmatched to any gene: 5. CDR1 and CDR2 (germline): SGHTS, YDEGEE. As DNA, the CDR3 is TGTGCCAGCAGCTGGGCCGGGACAGGGAACACTGAAGCTTTCTTT. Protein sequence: CASSWAGTGNTEAFF.

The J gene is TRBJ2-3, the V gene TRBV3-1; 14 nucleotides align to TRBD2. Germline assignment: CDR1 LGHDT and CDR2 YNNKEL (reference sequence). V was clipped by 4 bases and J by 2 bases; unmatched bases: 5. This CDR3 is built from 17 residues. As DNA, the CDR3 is TGTGCCAGCAGCCGCGGACTAGCGGGAGGCTCCACAGATACGCAGTATTTT. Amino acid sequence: CASSRGLAGGSTDTQYF.

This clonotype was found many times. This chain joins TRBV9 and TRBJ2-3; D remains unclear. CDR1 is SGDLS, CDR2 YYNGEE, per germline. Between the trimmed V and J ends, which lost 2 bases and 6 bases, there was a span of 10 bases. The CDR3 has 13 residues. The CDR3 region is CASSVQVEDTQYF. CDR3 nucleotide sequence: TGTGCCAGCAGCGTCCAGGTTGAGGATACGCAGTATTTT.

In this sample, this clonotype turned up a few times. CDR3 sequence reads: CASSLPGQGADTQYF. CDR3 DNA sequence: TGCGCCAGCAGCCTACCGGGACAGGGGGCAGATACGCAGTATTTT. This chain links TRBV5-1 with TRBJ2-3; TRBD1 aligns across 11 bases. This CDR3 contains 15 residues. Germline assignment: CDR1 SGHRS and CDR2 YFSETQ. After removal of 4 bases from V and 4 bases from J, the junction contained 5 bases not matched to a gene.

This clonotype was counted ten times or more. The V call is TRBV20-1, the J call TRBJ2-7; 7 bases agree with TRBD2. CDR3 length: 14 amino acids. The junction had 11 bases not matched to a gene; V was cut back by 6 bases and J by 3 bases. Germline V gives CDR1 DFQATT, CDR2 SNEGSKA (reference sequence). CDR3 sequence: CSATPSGLHYEQYF. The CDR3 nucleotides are TGCAGTGCCACCCCATCGGGACTACACTACGAGCAGTACTTC.

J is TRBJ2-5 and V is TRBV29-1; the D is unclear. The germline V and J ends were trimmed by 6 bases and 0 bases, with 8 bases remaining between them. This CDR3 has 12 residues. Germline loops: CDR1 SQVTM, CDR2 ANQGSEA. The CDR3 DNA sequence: TGCAGCGTGTCCCACAACCAAGAGACCCAGTACTTC. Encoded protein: CSVSHNQETQYF.

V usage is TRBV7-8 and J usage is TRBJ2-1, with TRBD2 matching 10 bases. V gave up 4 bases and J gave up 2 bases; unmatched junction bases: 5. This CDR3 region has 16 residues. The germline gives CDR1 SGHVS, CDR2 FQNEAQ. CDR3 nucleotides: TGTGCCAGCAGCTCCCCAAGCGGGGGGGCCTACAATGAGCAGTTCTTC. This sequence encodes CASSSPSGGAYNEQFF.

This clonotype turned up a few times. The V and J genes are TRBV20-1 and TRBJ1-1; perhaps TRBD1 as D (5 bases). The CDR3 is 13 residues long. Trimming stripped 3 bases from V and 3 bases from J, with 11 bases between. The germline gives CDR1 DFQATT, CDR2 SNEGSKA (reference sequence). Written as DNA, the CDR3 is TGCAGTGCTAGTCAGCCGGGGGACACTGAAGCTTTCTTT. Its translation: CSASQPGDTEAFF.